This T cell receptor beta chain appears in the sequencing data of a study of CD8+ T cells in alopecia areata. Study information: Treated patients were dosed with oral tofacitinib, taking 5 to 10 mg twice daily. Study-wide results and caveats: Mice gave a clearer picture of TCR sharing than patients did, possibly for HLA-related reasons.

Comments on this clone: The antigen is not known.

Sequencing templates came from extracted RNA that was reverse transcribed into cDNA. Using immunoSEQ multiplex PCR, the repertoire was profiled, and TCRdb retains in-frame clones only, with some absent. This table holds about 120,000 clones, approximately 38% found once. This TCR derives from a human donor with alopecia areata. Sequences were obtained from CD4+ T cells sorted from blood.

The CDR3 loop reads CSVEDAGVGYGYTF. The CDR3 DNA reads TGCAGCGTTGAAGATGCAGGGGTAGGCTATGGCTACACCTTC. The V call is TRBV29-1, the J call TRBJ1-2, with D possibly matching TRBD1 (6 bases). Germline V CDR1 and CDR2: SQVTM, ANQGSEA. This CDR3 has 14 residues. V dropped 0 bases and J dropped 4 bases, with 12 bases sitting between them.